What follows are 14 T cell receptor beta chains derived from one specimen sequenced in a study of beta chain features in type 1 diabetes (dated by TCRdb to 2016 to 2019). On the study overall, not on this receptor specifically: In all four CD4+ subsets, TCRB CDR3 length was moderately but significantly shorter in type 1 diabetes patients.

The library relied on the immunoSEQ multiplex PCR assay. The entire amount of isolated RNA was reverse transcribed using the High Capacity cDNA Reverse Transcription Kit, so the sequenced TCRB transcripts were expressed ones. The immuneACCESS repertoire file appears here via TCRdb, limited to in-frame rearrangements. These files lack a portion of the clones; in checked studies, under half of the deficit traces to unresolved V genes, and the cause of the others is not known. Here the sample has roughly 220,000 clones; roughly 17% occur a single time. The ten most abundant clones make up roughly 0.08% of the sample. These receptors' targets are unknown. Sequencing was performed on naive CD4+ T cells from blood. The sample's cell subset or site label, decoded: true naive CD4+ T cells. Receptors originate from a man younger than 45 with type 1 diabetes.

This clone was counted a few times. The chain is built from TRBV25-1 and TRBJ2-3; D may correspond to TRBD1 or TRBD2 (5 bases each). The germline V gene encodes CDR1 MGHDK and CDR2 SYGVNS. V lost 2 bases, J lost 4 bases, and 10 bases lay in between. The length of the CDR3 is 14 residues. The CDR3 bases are TGTGCCAGCAGTGAAATTGGGGGTCCAGATACGCAGTATTTT. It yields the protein CASSEIGGPDTQYF.

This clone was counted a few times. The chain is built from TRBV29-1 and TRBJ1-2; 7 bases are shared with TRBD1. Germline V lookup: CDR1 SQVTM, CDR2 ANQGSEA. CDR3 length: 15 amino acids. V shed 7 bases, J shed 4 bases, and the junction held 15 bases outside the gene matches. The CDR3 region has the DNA TGCAGCGCCCGGCACGACAGGGAGGGAGTCTATGGCTACACCTTC. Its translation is CSARHDREGVYGYTF. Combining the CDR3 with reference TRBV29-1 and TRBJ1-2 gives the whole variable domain SAVISQKPSRDICQRGTSLTIQCQVDSQVTMMFWYRQQPGQSLTLIATANQGSEATYESGFVIDKFPISRPNLTFSTLTVSNMSPEDSSIYLCSARHDREGVYGYTFGSGTRLTVV.

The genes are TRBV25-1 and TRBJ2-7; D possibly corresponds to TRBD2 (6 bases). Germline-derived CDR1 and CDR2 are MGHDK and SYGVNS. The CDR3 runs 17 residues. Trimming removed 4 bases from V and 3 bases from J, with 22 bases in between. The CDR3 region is CASSATNSGMGLYEQYF. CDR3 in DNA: TGTGCCAGCAGTGCCACAAATAGCGGAATGGGTCTCTACGAGCAGTACTTC.

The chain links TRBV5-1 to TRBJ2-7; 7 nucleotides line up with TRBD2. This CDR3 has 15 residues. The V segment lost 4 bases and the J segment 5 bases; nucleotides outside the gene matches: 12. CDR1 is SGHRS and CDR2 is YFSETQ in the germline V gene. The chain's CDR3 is CASSRSGRESNEQYF. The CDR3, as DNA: TGCGCCAGCAGCCGATCGGGGCGGGAGAGCAACGAGCAGTACTTC.

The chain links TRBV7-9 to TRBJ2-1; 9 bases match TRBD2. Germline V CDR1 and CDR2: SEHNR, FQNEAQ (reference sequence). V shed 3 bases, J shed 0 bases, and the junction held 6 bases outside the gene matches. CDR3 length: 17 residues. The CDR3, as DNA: TGTGCCAGCAGCTTGGCAGGGACTAGCCTCTCCTACAATGAGCAGTTCTTC. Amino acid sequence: CASSLAGTSLSYNEQFF.

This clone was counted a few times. DNA for the CDR3: TGCAGCGTTAGAGTACCAAACACCGGGGAGCTGTTTTTT. This codes for CSVRVPNTGELFF. This chain connects TRBV29-1 to TRBJ2-2, with unresolved D. The CDR3 totals 13 residues. Germline-derived CDR1 and CDR2 are SQVTM and ANQGSEA. V was trimmed by 5 bases and J by 2 bases, leaving 9 bases between them.

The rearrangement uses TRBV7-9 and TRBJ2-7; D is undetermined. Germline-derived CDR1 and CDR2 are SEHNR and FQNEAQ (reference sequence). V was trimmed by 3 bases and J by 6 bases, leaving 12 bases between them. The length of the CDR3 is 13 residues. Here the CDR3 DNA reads TGTGCCAGCAGCTTCTCCAGCTCCCCCGAGCAGTACTTC. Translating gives CASSFSSSPEQYF.

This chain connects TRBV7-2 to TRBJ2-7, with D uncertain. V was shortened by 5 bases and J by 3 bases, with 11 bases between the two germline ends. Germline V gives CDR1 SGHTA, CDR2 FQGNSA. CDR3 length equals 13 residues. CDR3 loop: CASSRRRGYEQYF. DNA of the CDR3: TGTGCCAGCAGCCGCCGTCGCGGCTACGAGCAGTACTTC.

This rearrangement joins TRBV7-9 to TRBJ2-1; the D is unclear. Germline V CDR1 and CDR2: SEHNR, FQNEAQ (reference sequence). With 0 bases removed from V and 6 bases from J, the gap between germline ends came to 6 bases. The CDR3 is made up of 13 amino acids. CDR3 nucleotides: TGTGCCAGCAGCTTAGCTTCCCGCAATGAGCAGTTCTTC. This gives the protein CASSLASRNEQFF.

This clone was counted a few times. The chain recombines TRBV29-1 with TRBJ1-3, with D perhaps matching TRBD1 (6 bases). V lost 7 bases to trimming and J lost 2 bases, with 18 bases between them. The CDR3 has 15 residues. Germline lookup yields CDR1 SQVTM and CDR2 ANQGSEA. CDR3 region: CSASEQTGPGNTIYF. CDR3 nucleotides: TGCAGCGCCTCAGAACAAACAGGGCCTGGAAACACCATATATTTT.

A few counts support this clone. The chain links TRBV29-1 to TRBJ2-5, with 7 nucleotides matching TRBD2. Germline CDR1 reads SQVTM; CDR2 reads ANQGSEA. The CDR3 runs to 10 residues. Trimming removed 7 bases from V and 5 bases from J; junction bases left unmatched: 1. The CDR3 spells CSAGGETQYF. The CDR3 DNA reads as TGCAGCGCCGGGGGGGAGACCCAGTACTTC.

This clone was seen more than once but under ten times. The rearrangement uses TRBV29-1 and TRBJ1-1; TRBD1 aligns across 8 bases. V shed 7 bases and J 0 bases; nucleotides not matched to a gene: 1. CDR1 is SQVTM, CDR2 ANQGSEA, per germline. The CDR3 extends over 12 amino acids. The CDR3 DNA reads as TGCAGCGGGACAGGGATGAACACTGAAGCTTTCTTT. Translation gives CSGTGMNTEAFF.

The DNA of the CDR3 is TGTGCCAGCAGCGCTGGCCCCGTGGCCGGGAACTACGAGCAGTACTTC. Encoded protein: CASSAGPVAGNYEQYF. J is TRBJ2-7 and V is TRBV7-8, with D tentatively TRBD2 (5 bases). The length of the CDR3 is 16 residues. With 5 bases removed from V and 3 bases from J, the gap between germline ends came to 20 bases. The germline CDR1 and CDR2 sequences are SGHVS and FQNEAQ.

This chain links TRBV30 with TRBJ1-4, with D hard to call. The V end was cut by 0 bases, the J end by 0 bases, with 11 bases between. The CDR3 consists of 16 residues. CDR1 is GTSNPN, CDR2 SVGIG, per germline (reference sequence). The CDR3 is CAWSVLMGATNEKLFF. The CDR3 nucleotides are TGTGCCTGGAGTGTACTCATGGGAGCAACTAATGAAAAACTGTTTTTT.